This T cell receptor beta chain was sequenced in a study of T-cell memory formation after mild COVID-19. The wider study: Clusters of TCRs were largely donor specific.

Each CDR3 protein gets one entry after TCRdb re-called the 5' RACE reads with MiXCR. The table lists approximately 150,000 distinct CDR3 sequences, about 5.5% of them singletons, with approximately 2.1% in the top ten. Regarding this clonotype: Its antigen is still unknown.

Study-wide points: Largely, contracting CD4+ clones fell within CM and EM, and contracting CD8+ clones within EMRA. There were some responding clones in pre-infection memory, which suggested that cross-reactive memory had joined. Contracting clones, day 15 to 85, had balanced CD4/CD8, and later expanders favored CD4+.

Sequencing used PBMCs or a T cell subset sorted from them (not recorded which). The source of this sequence is an adult woman who had mild COVID-19 (a few samples of this study predate the infection). Cell type and time point are not known.

CDR3 sequence reads: CASSPVGTGNTEAFF. CDR3 bases: TGTGCCAGCTCACCAGTCGGGACAGGGAACACTGAAGCTTTCTTT. This rearrangement joins TRBV18 to TRBJ1-1; 8 positions agree with TRBD1. The V and J ends lost 2 bases and 1 base, in that order; junction bases with no gene match: 3. The CDR3 sequence is 15 residues long. Germline-derived CDR1 and CDR2 are KGHSH and LQKENI.